The T cell receptor (beta chain) under discussion was sequenced for a study of T cells expressing NK-cell markers. Study as a whole: Most of the eight sequenced donors were classified as HCMV-seropositive, and one was classified as seronegative.

Regarding this clonotype: Its antigen is not identified.

Germline V gene sequence: CDR1 SQVTM, CDR2 ANQGSEA. The CDR3 loop spans 12 amino acids. TCR beta cDNA was generated via 5'RACE template switching incorporating UMIs. TCRdb reanalyzed the 5' RACE reads, giving one entry per CDR3 protein sequence and no DNA. Here the sample table reports over 350,000 distinct CDR3 sequences. Study-level results: The CD3+CD56-NKG2C+ fraction of several donors was also led by these clonotypes.

J is TRBJ2-7 and V is TRBV29-1; TCRdb reports TRBD1, a call that lacks DNA to check it against. The sequenced sample consisted of blood T cells: a sorted CD56 or NKG2C T cell subset, CD4+ or CD8+ T cells, or bulk PBMC T cells (not recorded which). This receptor was obtained from a woman in her forties or fifties in good health. CDR3 sequence: CSVRDKDYEQYF.